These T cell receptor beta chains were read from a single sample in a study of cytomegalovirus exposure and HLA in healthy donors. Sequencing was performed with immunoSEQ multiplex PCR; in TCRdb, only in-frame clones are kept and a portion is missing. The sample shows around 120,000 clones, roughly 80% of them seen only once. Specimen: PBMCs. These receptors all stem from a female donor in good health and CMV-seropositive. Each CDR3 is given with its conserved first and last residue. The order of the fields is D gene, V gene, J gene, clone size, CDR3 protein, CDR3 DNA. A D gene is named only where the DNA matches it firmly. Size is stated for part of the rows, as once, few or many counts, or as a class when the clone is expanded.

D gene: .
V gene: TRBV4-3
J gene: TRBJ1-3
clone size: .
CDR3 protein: CASSQAAGITGNTIYF
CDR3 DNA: TGCGCCAGCAGCCAAGCGGCAGGGATTACTGGAAACACCATATATTTT

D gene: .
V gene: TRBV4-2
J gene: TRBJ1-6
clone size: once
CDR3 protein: CASSQDGLVDSPLHF
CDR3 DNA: TGTGCCAGCAGCCAAGATGGTCTAGTGGATTCACCCCTCCACTTT

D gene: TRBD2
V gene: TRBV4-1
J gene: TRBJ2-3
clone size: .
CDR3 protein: CASSQGTSGADFTDTQYF
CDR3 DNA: TGCGCCAGCAGCCAAGGGACTAGCGGGGCCGATTTTACAGATACGCAGTATTTT

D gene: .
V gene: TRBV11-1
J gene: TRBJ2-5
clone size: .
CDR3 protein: CASSLVDMSETQYF
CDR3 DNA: TGTGCCAGCAGCTTAGTAGACATGTCAGAGACCCAGTACTTC

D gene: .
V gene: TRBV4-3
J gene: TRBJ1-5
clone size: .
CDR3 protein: CASSQDLLTDSQPQHF
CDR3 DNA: TGCGCCAGCAGCCAAGATCTGTTGACAGATTCTCAGCCCCAGCATTTT

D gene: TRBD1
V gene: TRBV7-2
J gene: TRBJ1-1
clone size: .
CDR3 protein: CASSLQGARTEAFF
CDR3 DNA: TGTGCCAGCAGCTTACAGGGGGCGAGAACTGAAGCTTTCTTT

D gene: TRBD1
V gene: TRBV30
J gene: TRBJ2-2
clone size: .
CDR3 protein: CAWSVPGQRTGELFF
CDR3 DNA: TGTGCCTGGAGTGTGCCGGGACAGCGTACCGGGGAGCTGTTTTTT

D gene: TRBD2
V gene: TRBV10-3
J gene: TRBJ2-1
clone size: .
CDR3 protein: CAIRTSGGRHNEQFF
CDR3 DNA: TGTGCCATTAGGACTAGCGGGGGACGTCACAATGAGCAGTTCTTC

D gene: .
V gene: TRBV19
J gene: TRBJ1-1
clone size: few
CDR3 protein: CASSIGRANTEAFF
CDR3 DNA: TGTGCCAGTAGTATAGGCAGGGCGAACACTGAAGCTTTCTTT

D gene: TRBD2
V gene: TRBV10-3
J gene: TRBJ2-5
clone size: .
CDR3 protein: CAIRGLAGVETQYF
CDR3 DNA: TGTGCCATCAGGGGACTAGCGGGGGTGGAGACCCAGTACTTC

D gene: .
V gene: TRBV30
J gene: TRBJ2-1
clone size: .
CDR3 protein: CAWSLNEQFF
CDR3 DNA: TGTGCCTGGAGTCTGAATGAGCAGTTCTTC

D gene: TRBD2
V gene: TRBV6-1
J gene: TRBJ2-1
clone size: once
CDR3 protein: CASRPSGFNEQFF
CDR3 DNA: TGTGCCAGCAGGCCTAGCGGGTTTAATGAGCAGTTCTTC

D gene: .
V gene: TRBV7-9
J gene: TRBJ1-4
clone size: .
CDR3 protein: CASSSFTGTSFEKLFF
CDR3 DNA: TGTGCCAGCAGCTCTTTTACCGGGACAAGTTTTGAAAAACTGTTTTTT

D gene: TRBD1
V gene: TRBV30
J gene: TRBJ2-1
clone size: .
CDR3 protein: CAWSLVGAGGEQFF
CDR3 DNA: TGTGCCTGGTCCTTGGTCGGGGCAGGGGGTGAGCAGTTCTTC

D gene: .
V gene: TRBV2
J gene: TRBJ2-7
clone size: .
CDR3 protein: CASRQEAYEQYF
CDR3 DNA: TGTGCCAGCAGACAGGAAGCATACGAGCAGTACTTC

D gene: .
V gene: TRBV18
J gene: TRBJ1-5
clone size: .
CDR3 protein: CASSQSGGQPQHF
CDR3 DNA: TGTGCCAGCTCACAGTCCGGGGGGCAGCCCCAGCATTTT

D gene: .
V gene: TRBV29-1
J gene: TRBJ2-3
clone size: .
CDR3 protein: CSVPLQSTDTQYF
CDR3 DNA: TGCAGCGTGCCGCTACAGAGCACAGATACGCAGTATTTT

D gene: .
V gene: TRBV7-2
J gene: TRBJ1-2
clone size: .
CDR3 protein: CASSFQSGGYTF
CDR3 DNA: TGTGCCAGCAGCTTTCAGTCGGGTGGCTACACCTTC

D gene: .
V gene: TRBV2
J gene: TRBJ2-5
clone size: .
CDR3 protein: CASSRGFETQYF
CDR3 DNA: TGTGCCAGCAGCAGGGGTTTTGAGACCCAGTACTTC

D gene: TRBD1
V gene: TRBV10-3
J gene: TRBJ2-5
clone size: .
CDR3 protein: CAISPRDRGEETQYF
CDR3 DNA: TGTGCCATCAGTCCCCGGGACAGGGGGGAGGAGACCCAGTACTTC

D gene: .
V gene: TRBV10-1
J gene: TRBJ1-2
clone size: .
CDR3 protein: CASRARARAYGYTF
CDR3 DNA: TGCGCCAGCAGGGCCCGGGCGAGGGCCTATGGCTACACCTTC

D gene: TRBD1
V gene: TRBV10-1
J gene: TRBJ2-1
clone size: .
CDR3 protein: CASSERTGGYNEQFF
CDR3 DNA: TGCGCCAGCAGTGAAAGGACAGGGGGGTACAATGAGCAGTTCTTC

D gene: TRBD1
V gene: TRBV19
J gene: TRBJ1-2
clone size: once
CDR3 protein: CASSIDLVAGGLTNYGYTF
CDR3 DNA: TGTGCCAGTAGTATAGATCTCGTGGCAGGGGGCCTGACTAACTATGGCTACACCTTC

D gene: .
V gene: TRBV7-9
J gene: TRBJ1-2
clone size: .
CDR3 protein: CASSLEQYGYTF
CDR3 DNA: TGTGCCAGCAGCTTAGAACAGTATGGCTACACCTTC

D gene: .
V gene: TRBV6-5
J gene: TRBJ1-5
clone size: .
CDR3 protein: CASRAYSNQPQHF
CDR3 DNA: TGTGCCAGCAGAGCTTATAGCAATCAGCCCCAGCATTTT

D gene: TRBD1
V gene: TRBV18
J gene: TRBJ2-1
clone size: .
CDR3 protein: CASSPRRTGEDEQFF
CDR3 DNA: TGTGCCAGCTCACCACGGCGGACAGGGGAAGATGAGCAGTTCTTC

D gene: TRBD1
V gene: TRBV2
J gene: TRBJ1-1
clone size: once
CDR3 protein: CASSAVQGGTEAFF
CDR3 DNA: TGTGCCAGCAGTGCTGTACAGGGGGGGACTGAAGCTTTCTTT

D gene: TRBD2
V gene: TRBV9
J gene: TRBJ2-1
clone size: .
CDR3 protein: CASSADSGGSYNEQFF
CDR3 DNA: TGTGCCAGCAGCGCGGATAGCGGGGGCTCCTACAATGAGCAGTTCTTC

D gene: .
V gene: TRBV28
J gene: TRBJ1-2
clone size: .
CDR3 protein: CASSGASNRLYGYTF
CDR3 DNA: TGTGCCAGCAGTGGAGCCTCGAACAGGCTCTATGGCTACACCTTC

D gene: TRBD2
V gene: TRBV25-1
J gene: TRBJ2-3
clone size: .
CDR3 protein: CASSGSGGTDTQYF
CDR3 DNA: TGTGCCAGCAGTGGTAGCGGGGGCACAGATACGCAGTATTTT

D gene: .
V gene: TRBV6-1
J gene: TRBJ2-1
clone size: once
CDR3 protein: CASNSGFNEQFF
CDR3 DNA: TGTGCCAGCAACTCGGGGTTCAATGAGCAGTTCTTC

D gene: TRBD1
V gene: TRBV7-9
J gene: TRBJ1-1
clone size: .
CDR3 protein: CASSGSGTAYTEAFF
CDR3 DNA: TGTGCCAGCAGCGGATCCGGGACAGCCTACACTGAAGCTTTCTTT

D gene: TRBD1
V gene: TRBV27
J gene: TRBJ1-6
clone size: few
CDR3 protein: CASSSGQVQVSPLHF
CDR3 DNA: TGTGCCAGCAGTTCCGGACAGGTACAAGTCTCACCCCTCCACTTT

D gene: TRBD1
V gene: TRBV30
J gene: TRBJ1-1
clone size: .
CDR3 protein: CASYRGLNTEAFF
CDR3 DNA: TGTGCCTCCTACAGGGGCCTGAACACTGAAGCTTTCTTT

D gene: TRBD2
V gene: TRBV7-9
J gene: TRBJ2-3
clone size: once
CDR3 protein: CASSPTSGLGTQYF
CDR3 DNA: TGTGCCAGCAGCCCAACTAGCGGCCTAGGTACGCAGTATTTT

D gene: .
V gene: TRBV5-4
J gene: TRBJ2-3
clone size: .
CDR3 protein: CASSLNRGWTDTQYF
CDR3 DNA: TGTGCCAGCAGCTTGAATAGGGGGTGGACAGATACGCAGTATTTT

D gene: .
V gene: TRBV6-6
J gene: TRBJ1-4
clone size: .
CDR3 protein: CASRSRGGEEKLFF
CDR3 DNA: TGTGCCAGCAGATCGAGGGGGGGGGAGGAAAAACTGTTTTTT

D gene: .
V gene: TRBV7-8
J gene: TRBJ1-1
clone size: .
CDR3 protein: CASSPNESLNTEAFF
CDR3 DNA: TGTGCCAGCAGCCCAAATGAGTCTCTGAACACTGAAGCTTTCTTT

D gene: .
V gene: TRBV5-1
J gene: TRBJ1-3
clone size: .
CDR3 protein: CASSFGQSSSGNTIYF
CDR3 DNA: TGCGCCAGCAGCTTCGGACAGTCGAGCTCTGGAAACACCATATATTTT

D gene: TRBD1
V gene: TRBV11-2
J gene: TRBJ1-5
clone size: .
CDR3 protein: CASSSDRVQPQHF
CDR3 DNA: TGTGCCAGCAGCTCAGACAGGGTTCAGCCCCAGCATTTT

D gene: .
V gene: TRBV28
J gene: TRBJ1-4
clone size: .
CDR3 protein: CASRLGGESEKLFF
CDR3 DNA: TGTGCCAGCAGGTTGGGAGGGGAGAGTGAAAAACTGTTTTTT

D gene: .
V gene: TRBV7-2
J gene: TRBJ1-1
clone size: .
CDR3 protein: CASSLSSRVQAFF
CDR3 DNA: TGTGCCAGCAGCTTATCTTCCCGGGTTCAAGCTTTCTTT

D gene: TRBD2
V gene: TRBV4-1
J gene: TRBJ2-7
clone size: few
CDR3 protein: CASSQGPGGSTYEQYF
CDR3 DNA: TGCGCCAGCAGCCAAGGGCCGGGGGGTTCTACCTACGAGCAGTACTTC

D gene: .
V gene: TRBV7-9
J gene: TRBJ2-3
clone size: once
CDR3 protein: CASSLMAQGTDTQYF
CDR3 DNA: TGTGCCAGCAGCTTGATGGCTCAGGGAACAGATACGCAGTATTTT

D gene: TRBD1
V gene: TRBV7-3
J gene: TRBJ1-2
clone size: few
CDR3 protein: CASSLQPGGNYGYTF
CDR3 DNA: TGTGCCAGCAGCTTACAGCCAGGGGGCAACTATGGCTACACCTTC

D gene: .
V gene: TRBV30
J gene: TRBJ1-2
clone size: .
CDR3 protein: CAWQDLDYGYTF
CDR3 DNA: TGTGCCTGGCAGGATCTGGACTATGGCTACACCTTC

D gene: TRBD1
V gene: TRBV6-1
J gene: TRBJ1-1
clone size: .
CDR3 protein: CASSERRTGSGAFF
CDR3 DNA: TGTGCCAGCAGTGAACGAAGGACAGGGAGCGGAGCTTTCTTT

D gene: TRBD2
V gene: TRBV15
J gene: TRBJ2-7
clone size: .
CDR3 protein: CATSREGGSYGQYF
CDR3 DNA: TGTGCCACCAGCAGAGAGGGGGGGAGCTACGGGCAGTACTTC

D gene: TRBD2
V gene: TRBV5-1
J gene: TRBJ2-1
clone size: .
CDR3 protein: CASSLGTSIEQFF
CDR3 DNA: TGCGCCAGCAGCTTGGGGACTAGCATTGAGCAGTTCTTC

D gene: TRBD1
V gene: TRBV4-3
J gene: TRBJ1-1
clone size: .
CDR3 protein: CASSQEFPETGEAFF
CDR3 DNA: TGCGCCAGCAGCCAAGAGTTCCCTGAGACAGGGGAAGCTTTCTTT

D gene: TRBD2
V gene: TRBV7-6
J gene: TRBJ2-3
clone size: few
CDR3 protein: CASSPSSGGRTDTQYF
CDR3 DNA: TGTGCCAGCAGCCCATCTAGCGGGGGCCGCACAGATACGCAGTATTTT

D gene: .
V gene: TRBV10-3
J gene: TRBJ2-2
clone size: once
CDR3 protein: CAISEGLAGVTGELFF
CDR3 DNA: TGTGCCATCAGTGAGGGATTAGCTGGCGTGACCGGGGAGCTGTTTTTT

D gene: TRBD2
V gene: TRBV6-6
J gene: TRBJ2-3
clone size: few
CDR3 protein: CASSYAGLAGTDTQYF
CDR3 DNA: TGTGCCAGCAGTTACGCGGGGCTAGCGGGCACAGATACGCAGTATTTT

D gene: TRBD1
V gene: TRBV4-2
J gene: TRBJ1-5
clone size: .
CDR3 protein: CASSPRTGDVWPQHF
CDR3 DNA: TGTGCCAGCAGCCCGCGGACAGGGGACGTGTGGCCCCAGCATTTT

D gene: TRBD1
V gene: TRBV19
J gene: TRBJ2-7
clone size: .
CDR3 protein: CASSPGQGAYREQYF
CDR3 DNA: TGTGCCAGTAGCCCAGGACAGGGAGCCTACCGCGAGCAGTACTTC

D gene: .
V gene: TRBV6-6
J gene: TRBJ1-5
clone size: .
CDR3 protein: CASSWAGHNQPQHF
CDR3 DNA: TGTGCCAGCAGTTGGGCAGGCCACAATCAGCCCCAGCATTTT

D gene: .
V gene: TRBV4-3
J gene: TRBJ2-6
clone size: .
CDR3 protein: CASSQDLQGTAWGANVLTF
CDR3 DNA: TGCGCCAGCAGCCAAGACCTTCAGGGCACGGCCTGGGGGGCCAACGTCCTGACTTTC

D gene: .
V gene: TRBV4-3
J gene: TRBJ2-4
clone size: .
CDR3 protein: CASSQVSNGKNIQYF
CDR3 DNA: TGCGCCAGCAGCCAAGTTTCGAACGGCAAAAACATTCAGTACTTC

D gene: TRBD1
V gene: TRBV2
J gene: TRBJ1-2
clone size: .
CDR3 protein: CASITGGALTGKGYTF
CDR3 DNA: TGTGCCAGCATCACGGGGGGGGCATTGACAGGGAAGGGCTACACCTTC

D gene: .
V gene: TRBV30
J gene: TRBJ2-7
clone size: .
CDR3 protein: CAWSHSPYEQYF
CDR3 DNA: TGTGCCTGGAGTCACAGTCCCTACGAGCAGTACTTC